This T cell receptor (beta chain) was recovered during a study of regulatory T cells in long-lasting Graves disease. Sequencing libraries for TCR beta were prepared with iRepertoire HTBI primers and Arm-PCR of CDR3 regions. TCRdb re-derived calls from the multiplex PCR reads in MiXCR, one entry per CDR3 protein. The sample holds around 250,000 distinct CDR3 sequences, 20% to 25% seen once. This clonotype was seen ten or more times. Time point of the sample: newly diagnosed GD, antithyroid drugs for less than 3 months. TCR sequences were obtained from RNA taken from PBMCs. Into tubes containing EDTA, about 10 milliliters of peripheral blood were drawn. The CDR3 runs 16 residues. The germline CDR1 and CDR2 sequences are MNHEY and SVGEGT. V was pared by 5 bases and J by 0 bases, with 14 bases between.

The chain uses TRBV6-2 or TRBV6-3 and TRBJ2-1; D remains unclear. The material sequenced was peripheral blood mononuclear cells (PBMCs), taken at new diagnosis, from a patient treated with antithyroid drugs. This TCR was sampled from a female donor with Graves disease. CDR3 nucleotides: TGTGCCAGCAGTCAAATTGGCCGGGTCTCCTACAATGAGCAGTTCTTC. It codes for CASSQIGRVSYNEQFF.